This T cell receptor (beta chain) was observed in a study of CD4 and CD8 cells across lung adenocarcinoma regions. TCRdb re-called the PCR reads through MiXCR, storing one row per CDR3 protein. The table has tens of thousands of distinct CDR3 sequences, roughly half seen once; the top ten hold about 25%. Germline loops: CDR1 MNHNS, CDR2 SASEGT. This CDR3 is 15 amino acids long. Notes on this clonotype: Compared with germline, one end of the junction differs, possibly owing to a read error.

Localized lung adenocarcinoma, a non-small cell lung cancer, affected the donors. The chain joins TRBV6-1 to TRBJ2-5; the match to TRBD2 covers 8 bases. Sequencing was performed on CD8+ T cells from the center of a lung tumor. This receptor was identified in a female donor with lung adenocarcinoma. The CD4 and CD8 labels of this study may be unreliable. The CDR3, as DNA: TGTGCCAGGAGCCTCGGGGGGGGAGACCCAGAGACGCAGTACTTC. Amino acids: CARSLGGGDPETQYF.